A selection of T cell receptor beta chains follows, all from one sample in a study of early T cells in non-severe SARS-CoV-2 infection. TCRdb ran MiXCR on the 5' RACE reads and lists one entry per CDR3 protein. Among about 72,000 distinct CDR3 sequences listed, approximately 8.3% were seen once. Sequencing was carried out using whole blood. These receptors were collected from an adult who was a healthcare worker with PCR-confirmed SARS-CoV-2 infection or an uninfected control (not recorded which). Each CDR3 is given with its conserved first and last residue. The D gene is left open where the match is weak. Size values are once, few and many counts, or a class for expanded clones, and some rows have none.

CDR3 DNA | CDR3 protein | J gene | D gene | clone size | V gene
TGCGCCAGCAGTCAGGGACTAGCGGGGGGATTTTTGGACCAGTACTTC | CASSQGLAGGFLDQYF | TRBJ2-5 | TRBD2 | NA | TRBV6-6
TGCGCCAGCAGTCACCTGAGAAGCACAGATACGCAGTATTTT | CASSHLRSTDTQYF | TRBJ2-3 | NA | few | TRBV4-3
TGTGCCACCCCCTCTCTTGGGGCGGCGGGTTATCAGTACTTC | CATPSLGAAGYQYF | TRBJ2-4 | NA | many | TRBV24-1
TGTGCCAGCTCACCACGAACCAGCGGGAGCGCGGATGAGCAGTTCTTC | CASSPRTSGSADEQFF | TRBJ2-1 | TRBD2 | NA | TRBV18
TGTGCCAGCAGCTTAGGAGGGGGAGCGCTAAACTATGGCTACACCTTC | CASSLGGGALNYGYTF | TRBJ1-2 | NA | NA | TRBV7-2
TGCAGCGATGTGCGGGAGTTGAGGGAGACCCAGTACTTC | CSDVRELRETQYF | TRBJ2-5 | TRBD2 | few | TRBV29-1
TGCAGTGCTAGGGGACTAGCGGGAGGAGAGGACATTCAGTACTTC | CSARGLAGGEDIQYF | TRBJ2-4 | TRBD2 | NA | TRBV20-1
TGTGCCAGCAGTTTAAGTGGGAGGGCGACCAACATTCAGTACTTC | CASSLSGRATNIQYF | TRBJ2-4 | TRBD2 | NA | TRBV12-3/TRBV12-4
TGCAGCGGAAACAGGGGACAAGAGACCCAGTACTTC | CSGNRGQETQYF | TRBJ2-5 | TRBD1 | NA | TRBV29-1
TGTGCCAGCAGTGAAGACCCTGGACTCGTCAACTACGAGCAGTACTTC | CASSEDPGLVNYEQYF | TRBJ2-7 | NA | many | TRBV2
TGTGCCAGCAGTTCAACCGGGACCATTGGGAATGAGCAGTTCTTC | CASSSTGTIGNEQFF | TRBJ2-1 | NA | NA | TRBV28
TGTGCCAGCAGCCCTAGGGCGGGGGGCTACGAGCAGTACTTC | CASSPRAGGYEQYF | TRBJ2-7 | TRBD2 | many | TRBV7-6
TGCGCCAGCGCCAAGACAGGGAACACTGAAGCTTTCTTT | CASAKTGNTEAFF | TRBJ1-1 | NA | many | TRBV10-1
TGTGCCAGCAGTTATTCGACAGGGAGGGAAGAGACCCAGTACTTC | CASSYSTGREETQYF | TRBJ2-5 | NA | once | TRBV6-5
TGTGCCAGCAGTTTTGGACAGGGGGTCGGCACAGATACGCAGTATTTT | CASSFGQGVGTDTQYF | TRBJ2-3 | TRBD1 | NA | TRBV27
TGCGCCAGCAGCTTGGGGACAGACACTGAAGCTTTCTTT | CASSLGTDTEAFF | TRBJ1-1 | NA | many | TRBV5-1
TGTGCCAGCAGTCCCCGGGAGGGTAGGAACACTGAAGCTTTCTTT | CASSPREGRNTEAFF | TRBJ1-1 | NA | NA | TRBV12-3/TRBV12-4
TGTGCCTGGAGTACCAACCCCTGGGGGCGGGAGAGGTACGAGCAGTACTTC | CAWSTNPWGRERYEQYF | TRBJ2-7 | NA | NA | TRBV30
TGCGCCAGCAGCTTGGCCGCCTCAAGGGGGCTAGCGGTAAACAATGAGCAGTTCTTC | CASSLAASRGLAVNNEQFF | TRBJ2-1 | NA | NA | TRBV5-1
TGTGCCAGCAGTTTTTGGAGTAGCGGGAGGAACGAGCAGTACTTC | CASSFWSSGRNEQYF | TRBJ2-7 | TRBD2 | few | TRBV28
TGTGCCAGCAGTTCCGGACTAGCGGAGCCGTACGAGCAGTACTTC | CASSSGLAEPYEQYF | TRBJ2-7 | TRBD2 | many | TRBV27
TGTGCCAGCAGCAACCCTAACTATGGCTACACCTTC | CASSNPNYGYTF | TRBJ1-2 | NA | NA | TRBV6-2/TRBV6-3
TGTGCCAGCAGTTACCAGGGCCTTGTGGGCACAGATACGCAGTATTTT | CASSYQGLVGTDTQYF | TRBJ2-3 | NA | few | TRBV6-5
TGTGCCAGCAGTGTGCTAGCGCAAAACGAGCAGTACTTC | CASSVLAQNEQYF | TRBJ2-7 | NA | NA | TRBV2
TGCAGCGTTGGGGAGGGCTATGAGCAGTTCTTC | CSVGEGYEQFF | TRBJ2-1 | TRBD2 | many | TRBV29-1
TGTGCCAGCAGCCGCGCTAAGGGGGCTAGCGGTACAGATACGCAGTATTTT | CASSRAKGASGTDTQYF | TRBJ2-3 | NA | NA | TRBV3-2
TGCGCCAGCAGCCGAGATGGGGTGGGCACCGGGGAGCTGTTTTTT | CASSRDGVGTGELFF | TRBJ2-2 | NA | NA | TRBV4-3
TGTGCCAGTAGTCCGGAACTTTACAATGAGCAGTTCTTC | CASSPELYNEQFF | TRBJ2-1 | NA | many | TRBV19
TGTGCCAGCAGCCCGCGCCAATCTGAGCGGGGAAGCTCCTACGAGCAGTACTTC | CASSPRQSERGSSYEQYF | TRBJ2-7 | TRBD2 | many | TRBV4-2
TGTGCCTGCTCGGGCAGGGCGAGGATAAATTCACCCCTCCACTTT | CACSGRARINSPLHF | TRBJ1-6 | NA | few | TRBV30
TGTGCCAGCAGCCCGGGACACTCTGGAAACACCATATATTTT | CASSPGHSGNTIYF | TRBJ1-3 | NA | NA | TRBV3-1
TGTGCCATCAGTGAGAGGGCAGACCAAGAGACCCAGTACTTC | CAISERADQETQYF | TRBJ2-5 | NA | few | TRBV10-3
TGTGCCAGCAGCTTACCAACGGGGGAAGACTATGGCTACACCTTC | CASSLPTGEDYGYTF | TRBJ1-2 | NA | NA | TRBV7-2
TGCGCCAGCAGCTTGGGAAGCGGGAATAGTCCGGATACGCAGTATTTT | CASSLGSGNSPDTQYF | TRBJ2-3 | TRBD2 | NA | TRBV5-1
TGCAGCACATCGACAGGGGGCACCGGGGAGCTGTTTTTT | CSTSTGGTGELFF | TRBJ2-2 | TRBD1 | NA | TRBV29-1
TGTGCCAGCTACAGAGATTTGGGAGGCTACACCTTC | CASYRDLGGYTF | TRBJ1-2 | NA | many | TRBV7-2
TGTGCCAGCACCCTACTAGCGGGAGTAAATGAGCAGTTCTTC | CASTLLAGVNEQFF | TRBJ2-1 | TRBD2 | many | TRBV12-3/TRBV12-4